The 22 T cell receptor beta chains listed next were all sequenced from one sample in a study of cytomegalovirus exposure and HLA in healthy donors (dated by TCRdb to the late 2010s). Library preparation was by the immunoSEQ multiplex PCR assay. For the multiplex PCR, a mixture combining 60 forward primers for TCR Vbeta segments and 13 reverse primers for TCR Jbeta segments was used. TCRdb provides this immuneACCESS table in a form limited to in-frame rearrangements. Some clones are lacking; in checked studies, under half of them reflect an unresolved V gene, and why the rest are absent is not known. This sample has around 170,000 clones in its table, and around 85% of those were observed once. Approximately 1.2% of the sample comes from the top ten. The sample taken for sequencing was PBMCs. Receptors originate from a man aged 50 to 60 in good health and CMV-seropositive.

The chain is built from TRBV28 and TRBJ2-7, with TRBD1 identical over 7 bases. This CDR3 has 13 residues. Germline trimming cut 5 bases from V and 3 bases from J; bases unmatched to any gene: 4. Germline-derived CDR1 and CDR2 are MDHEN and SYDVKM. The CDR3 sequence is CASSRQGLYEQYF. CDR3 DNA sequence: TGTGCCAGCAGTAGACAGGGTCTCTACGAGCAGTACTTC.

This chain connects TRBV5-5 to TRBJ2-5; TRBD2 agrees at 8 bases. Germline V lookup: CDR1 SGHKS, CDR2 YYEKEE (reference sequence). The junction had 9 bases not matched to a gene; V was cut back by 1 base and J by 4 bases. The CDR3 length is 16 residues. CDR3: CASSLSGGTSGETQYF. Written as DNA, the CDR3 is TGTGCCAGCAGCTTGTCGGGAGGGACCTCCGGAGAGACCCAGTACTTC.

The V call is TRBV5-1, the J call TRBJ2-2; 7 positions match TRBD1. CDR1 and CDR2 from the germline V gene are SGHRS and YFSETQ. With V trimmed by 4 bases and J by 7 bases, 7 bases remained unmatched. This CDR3 contains 14 residues. CDR3: CASSPPTGVGELFF. The CDR3 coding sequence is TGCGCCAGCAGCCCGCCCACAGGGGTCGGGGAGCTGTTTTTT.

The V and J genes are TRBV7-8 and TRBJ2-7, with 7 bases aligning to TRBD1. The CDR3 is 14 residues long. Trimming removed 5 bases from V and 5 bases from J; junction bases left unmatched: 9. Germline lookup yields CDR1 SGHVS and CDR2 FQNEAQ. The DNA of the CDR3 is TGTGCCAGCAGCGCTTCAGGGGGTAGCAACGAGCAGTACTTC. It codes for CASSASGGSNEQYF.

This chain links TRBV28 with TRBJ2-5; 9 positions agree with TRBD2. Germline V gene sequence: CDR1 MDHEN, CDR2 SYDVKM. The CDR3 totals 16 residues. Trimming took 2 bases from V and 2 from J; bases not matched to a gene: 6. Here the CDR3 DNA reads TGTGCCAGCAGTTTAATAAGCGGGGGGTTACAAGAGACCCAGTACTTC. It translates to CASSLISGGLQETQYF.

This chain joins TRBV9 and TRBJ2-7; 10 positions agree with TRBD2. V gave up 3 bases and J gave up 2 bases; unmatched junction bases: 5. The CDR3 loop spans 15 amino acids. Germline V CDR1 and CDR2: SGDLS, YYNGEE. CDR3 bases: TGTGCCAGCAGCGCAAACGGACTAGCGGCCTACGAGCAGTACTTC. It specifies CASSANGLAAYEQYF.

The gene calls are TRBV28 and TRBJ2-7; TRBD2 aligns across 8 bases. V lost 3 bases to trimming and J lost 0 bases; unmatched junction nucleotides: 7. The CDR3 has 16 residues. CDR1 is MDHEN, CDR2 SYDVKM, per germline. The chain's CDR3 is CASSLGGTRSSYEQYF. CDR3 in DNA: TGTGCCAGCAGTTTGGGCGGGACTAGGAGCTCCTACGAGCAGTACTTC.

This chain joins TRBV27 and TRBJ1-4; no reliable D call. CDR1 is MNHEY, CDR2 SMNVEV, per germline (reference sequence). The CDR3 covers 15 residues. The V gene lost 5 bases and the J gene lost 0 bases, with 10 bases spanning the gap. The CDR3 DNA reads TGTGCCAGCAGTGCAAGGAGGGCAACTAATGAAAAACTGTTTTTT. Encoded protein: CASSARRATNEKLFF. The full variable domain, with the rest looked up from reference TRBV27 and TRBJ1-4, is EAQVTQNPRYLITVTGKKLTVTCSQNMNHEYMSWYRQDPGLGLRQIYYSMNVEVTDKGDVPEGYKVSRKEKRNFPLILESPSPNQTSLYFCASSARRATNEKLFFGSGTQLSVL.

The chain combines TRBV28 with TRBJ2-7, with 9 bases that match TRBD2. Trimming took 3 bases from V and 3 from J; bases not matched to a gene: 6. The CDR3 sequence is 15 residues long. CDR1 is MDHEN, CDR2 SYDVKM, per germline. As DNA, the CDR3 is TGTGCCAGCAGTTTTACGACTAGCGGAGACTACGAGCAGTACTTC. This encodes CASSFTTSGDYEQYF.

This chain joins TRBV28 and TRBJ2-7, with 8 bases aligning to TRBD1. Germline CDR1 and CDR2: MDHEN and SYDVKM. This CDR3 has 12 residues. The ends lost 9 bases at V and 13 bases at J; junction bases unmatched: 14. The DNA of the CDR3 is TGTGCCAGTCTTACGGGACAGGTAACTTTTTACTTC. Its protein is CASLTGQVTFYF.

This clone was detected only a few times. This chain's CDR3 is CASRQLYNEQFF. CDR3 nucleotides: TGTGCCAGCCGACAGCTCTACAATGAGCAGTTCTTC. This rearrangement joins TRBV5-8 to TRBJ2-1; tentative D call: TRBD1 (5 bases). CDR1 is SGHTS, CDR2 YDEGEE, per germline. The CDR3 consists of 12 residues. V lost 7 bases to trimming and J lost 3 bases, with 8 bases between them.

The rearrangement joins TRBV5-1 to TRBJ1-1; D is undetermined. Trimming removed 0 bases at V and 7 bases at J, with 7 bases between. This CDR3 has 12 amino acids. The germline V gene encodes CDR1 SGHRS and CDR2 YFSETQ. In DNA form, the CDR3 reads TGCGCCAGCAGCTTGGGAGTGAGTGAAGCTTTCTTT. Encoded protein: CASSLGVSEAFF. Drawing the rest from reference TRBV5-1 and TRBJ1-1, the complete variable domain is KAGVTQTPRYLIKTRGQQVTLSCSPISGHRSVSWYQQTPGQGLQFLFEYFSETQRNKGNFPGRFSGRQFSNSRSEMNVSTLELGDSALYLCASSLGVSEAFFGQGTRLTVV.

The V gene is TRBV7-9, the J gene TRBJ1-1; TRBD1 agrees at 9 bases. The CDR3 covers 15 residues. The J segment lost 1 base and the V segment lost 2 bases, leaving 2 bases of the junction unmatched. Germline loops: CDR1 SEHNR, CDR2 FQNEAQ (reference sequence). CDR3: CASSLLGQGNTEAFF. CDR3 bases: TGTGCCAGCAGCTTATTGGGACAGGGGAACACTGAAGCTTTCTTT.

The chain carries TRBV27 and TRBJ2-3; maybe TRBD2 (5 bases). Per the germline V gene, CDR1 is MNHEY and CDR2 is SMNVEV (reference sequence). The CDR3 length is 16 residues. Trimming took off 3 bases at V and 0 bases at J, with 13 bases between the two ends. Written as DNA, the CDR3 is TGTGCCAGCAGTTTGGGAGCGCGGCGGAGCACAGATACGCAGTATTTT. The encoded protein is CASSLGARRSTDTQYF.

The chain recombines TRBV7-2 with TRBJ2-2; 9 nucleotides line up with TRBD2. The V segment lost 1 base and the J segment 5 bases; nucleotides outside the gene matches: 11. Germline values: CDR1 SGHTA, CDR2 FQGNSA. The CDR3 has 18 amino acids. CDR3 nucleotide sequence: TGTGCCAGCAGCTTAGGGTTTCGCGGGGGGGCCGTTACCGGGGAGCTGTTTTTT. Protein: CASSLGFRGGAVTGELFF.

This chain links TRBV19 with TRBJ2-1, with D possibly TRBD1 on 6 matching bases. Germline loops: CDR1 LNHDA, CDR2 SQIVND (reference sequence). The ends were cut back, 10 bases at V and 1 base at J, with 11 bases in the middle. The CDR3 has 13 amino acids. The CDR3: CATSQGSYNEQFF. CDR3 nucleotides: TGTGCCACCTCACAGGGATCCTACAATGAGCAGTTCTTC.

This chain uses TRBV5-1 with TRBJ2-7, with 9 bases that match TRBD1. The CDR3 consists of 20 residues. The V and J ends lost 4 bases and 1 base, in that order; junction bases with no gene match: 21. Germline values: CDR1 SGHRS, CDR2 YFSETQ. Written as DNA, the CDR3 is TGCGCCAGCAGCCAAAGGGGGACAGGGTTTACCAGGTCCTCATCCTACGAGCAGTACTTC. Its translation is CASSQRGTGFTRSSSYEQYF. Full variable domain (outside the CDR3, taken from reference TRBV5-1 and TRBJ2-7): KAGVTQTPRYLIKTRGQQVTLSCSPISGHRSVSWYQQTPGQGLQFLFEYFSETQRNKGNFPGRFSGRQFSNSRSEMNVSTLELGDSALYLCASSQRGTGFTRSSSYEQYFGPGTRLTVT.

This clone was observed once. V is TRBV4-1 and J is TRBJ2-5; possible D gene TRBD2, 6 bases. This CDR3 has 14 residues. Trimming pared 4 bases from V and 1 base from J, leaving 10 bases between. Germline V gene data show CDR1 as MGHRA and CDR2 as YSYEKL. The CDR3 is CASSLRELQETQYF. The CDR3 DNA follows: TGCGCCAGCAGCCTCCGGGAGCTCCAAGAGACCCAGTACTTC.

This clone was seen just once. The chain links TRBV18 to TRBJ1-2; D is perhaps TRBD1 (5 bases). Trimming took 4 bases from V and 8 from J, leaving 14 bases between them. This CDR3 is 13 amino acids long. Germline V gives CDR1 KGHSH, CDR2 LQKENI. The CDR3: CASSQGISEGYTF. CDR3 nucleotides: TGTGCCAGCTCACAGGGGATTTCGGAGGGCTACACCTTC.

V and J are TRBV28 and TRBJ2-1; D unresolved. This CDR3 spans 15 amino acids. The V gene's germline CDR1 is MDHEN and CDR2 SYDVKM. V lost 3 bases to trimming and J lost 6 bases, with 15 bases between them. CDR3 sequence: CASSFWQSGINEQFF. DNA of the CDR3: TGTGCCAGCAGTTTTTGGCAGTCTGGTATCAATGAGCAGTTCTTC.

The chain couples TRBV9 to TRBJ2-5, with TRBD1 matching over 7 bases. The end of the DNA fits TRBJ2-7 better, so the J call may be wrong. Per the germline V gene, CDR1 is SGDLS and CDR2 is YYNGEE. This CDR3 contains 15 residues. The CDR3 is CASSPRQGISYEQYF. In DNA, the CDR3 is TGTGCCAGCAGCCCCCGACAGGGAATCTCCTACGAGCAGTACTTC.

The rearrangement uses TRBV5-4 and TRBJ1-2; D call uncertain. Per germline, CDR1 SGHNT and CDR2 YYREEE (reference sequence). Trimming took off 2 bases at V and 6 bases at J, with 11 bases between the two ends. This CDR3 comprises 13 residues. The DNA for the CDR3 is TGTGCCAGCAGCTTTAGTGCTGAGGATGGCTACACCTTC. Its translation is CASSFSAEDGYTF.